The T cell receptor beta chain under discussion was sequenced for a study of TIL therapy for anti-PD-1-resistant metastatic lung cancer. Study overall: Tumors were harvested before any PD-1/PD-L1 blockade. By whole-exome sequencing, median non-synonymous tumor mutation burden was over 1.2 mutations per megabase.

As to this clone: Its matching antigen is unknown.

Time point meaning: pre-treatment sample, taken before nivolumab and TIL therapy. Study-wide points: The baseline peripheral repertoire was partially replaced by infused TIL clonotypes that later decayed.

This was the immunoSEQ v3 assay. Produced via immunoSEQ multiplex PCR; TCRdb's table is partial and in-frame only. The data contain under 65,000 clones, 70% to 90% of them seen just once; the ten biggest clones take up about 2.8%. This TCR was recovered from a person aged 25 to 79 with non-small cell lung cancer. The sample in question was blood, obtained at baseline.

The CDR3, as DNA: TGTGCCAGCAGCCAACGACTTTGGGCCCAGTTCTTC. Encoded protein: CASSQRLWAQFF. The chain links TRBV3-1 (or the pseudogene TRBV3-2) to TRBJ2-1; D remains ambiguous. The ends were cut back, 2 bases at V and 13 bases at J, with 12 bases in the middle. The CDR3 has 12 amino acids. The germline CDR1 and CDR2 sequences are LGHDT and YNNKEL (reference sequence).